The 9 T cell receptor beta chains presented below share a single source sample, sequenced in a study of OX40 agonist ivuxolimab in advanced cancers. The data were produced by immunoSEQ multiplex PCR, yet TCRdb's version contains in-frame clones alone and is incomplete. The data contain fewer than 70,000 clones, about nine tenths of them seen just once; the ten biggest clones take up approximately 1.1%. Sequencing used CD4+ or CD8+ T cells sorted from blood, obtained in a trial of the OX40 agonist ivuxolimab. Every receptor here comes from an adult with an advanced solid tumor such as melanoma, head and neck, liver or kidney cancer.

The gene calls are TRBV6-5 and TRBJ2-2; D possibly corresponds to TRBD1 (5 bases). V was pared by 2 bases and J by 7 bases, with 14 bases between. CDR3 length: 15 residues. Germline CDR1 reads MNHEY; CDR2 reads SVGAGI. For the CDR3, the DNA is TGTGCCAGCAGTTACGTGGCAGGGCAGGGCGGGGAGCTGTTTTTT. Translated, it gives CASSYVAGQGGELFF.

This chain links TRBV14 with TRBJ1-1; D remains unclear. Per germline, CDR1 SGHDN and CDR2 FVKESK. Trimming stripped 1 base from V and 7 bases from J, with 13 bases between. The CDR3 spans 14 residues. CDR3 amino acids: CASSQVARAYEAFF. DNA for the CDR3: TGTGCCAGCAGCCAAGTCGCCCGAGCCTATGAAGCTTTCTTT.

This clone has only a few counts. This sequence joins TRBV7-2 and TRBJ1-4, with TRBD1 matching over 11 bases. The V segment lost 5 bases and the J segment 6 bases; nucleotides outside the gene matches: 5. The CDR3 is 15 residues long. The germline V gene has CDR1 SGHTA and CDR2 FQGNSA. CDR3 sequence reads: CASSAGQGADEKLFF. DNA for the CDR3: TGTGCCAGCAGCGCCGGACAGGGGGCGGATGAAAAACTGTTTTTT.

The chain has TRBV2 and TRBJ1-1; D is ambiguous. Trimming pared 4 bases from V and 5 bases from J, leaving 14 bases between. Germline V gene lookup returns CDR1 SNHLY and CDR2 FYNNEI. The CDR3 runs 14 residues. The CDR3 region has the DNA TGTGCCAGCAGTGGGTGGAGGGCCTCTACTGAAGCTTTCTTT. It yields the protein CASSGWRASTEAFF.

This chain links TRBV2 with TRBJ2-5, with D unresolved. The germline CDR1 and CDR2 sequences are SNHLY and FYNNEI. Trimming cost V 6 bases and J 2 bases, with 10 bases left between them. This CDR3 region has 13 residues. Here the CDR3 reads CASRPGAQETQYF. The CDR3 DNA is TGTGCCAGCAGGCCCGGAGCGCAAGAGACCCAGTACTTC.

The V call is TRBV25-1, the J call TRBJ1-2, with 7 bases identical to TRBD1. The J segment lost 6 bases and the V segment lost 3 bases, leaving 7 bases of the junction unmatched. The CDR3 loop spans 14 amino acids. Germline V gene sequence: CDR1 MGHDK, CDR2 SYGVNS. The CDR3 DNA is TGTGCCAGCAGTGAGCCCGGGACAGCGGATGGCTACACCTTC. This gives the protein CASSEPGTADGYTF.

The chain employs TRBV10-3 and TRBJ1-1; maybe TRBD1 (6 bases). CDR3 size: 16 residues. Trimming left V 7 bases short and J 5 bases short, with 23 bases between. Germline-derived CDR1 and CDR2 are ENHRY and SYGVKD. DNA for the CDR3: TGTGCCATCAACGATAGGGGGGGCGCAAGTGGAACTGAAGCTTTCTTT. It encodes CAINDRGGASGTEAFF.

The CDR3 region has the DNA TGTGCCAGCATGTATGGGGGGGCCGGCACAGATACGCAGTATTTT. This codes for CASMYGGAGTDTQYF. V usage is TRBV2 and J usage is TRBJ2-3, with a tentative D call TRBD2 (7 bases). Deletions cut 7 bases from V and 1 base from J, with 15 bases between. This CDR3 is built from 15 residues. Germline lookup yields CDR1 SNHLY and CDR2 FYNNEI.

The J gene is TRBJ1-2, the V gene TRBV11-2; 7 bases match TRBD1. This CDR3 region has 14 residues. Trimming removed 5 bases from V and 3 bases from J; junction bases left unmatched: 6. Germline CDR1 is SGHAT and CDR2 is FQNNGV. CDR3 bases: TGTGCCAGCAGCCGACAGGGTTGGGACTATGGCTACACCTTC. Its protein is CASSRQGWDYGYTF.